A single sample is the source of the 27 T cell receptor beta chains below, sequenced in a study of blood T cell repertoires in COVID-19. TCRdb's copy holds only in-frame clones and misses some; the assay was immunoSEQ multiplex PCR. The table includes 140,000 to 150,000 clones, 75% to 85% detected once. The sequencing input was peripheral blood. These receptors all come from a man in his sixties with acute or convalescent COVID-19.

The chain has TRBV2 and TRBJ2-7; 12 nucleotides agree with TRBD2. This CDR3 contains 15 residues. V gave up 6 bases and J gave up 4 bases; unmatched junction bases: 7. The V gene's germline CDR1 is SNHLY and CDR2 FYNNEI. The CDR3 DNA is TGTGCCAGCAGGGCGCTAGCGGGAGGGGGATACGAGCAGTACTTC. Translating gives CASRALAGGGYEQYF.

This clone showed up just a few times. The chain carries TRBV1 and TRBJ2-1; the DNA was not used to check the table's D call, TRBD2. TRBV1 is an annotated pseudogene. This CDR3 has 17 residues. The CDR3 DNA follows: TGCACCAGCAGCCAAGACCGTAGCGGGAGAGTCTACAATGAGCAGTTCTTC. Protein: CTSSQDRSGRVYNEQFF.

The chain uses TRBV30 and TRBJ1-4; TRBD1 aligns across 9 bases. Unmatched junction bases numbered 15, after V lost 1 base and J lost 3 bases. The CDR3 totals 19 residues. Germline V gene data show CDR1 as GTSNPN and CDR2 as SVGIG (reference sequence). CDR3 bases: TGTGCCTGGAGTGACGTCCCGGGACAGGGTTCATTCCCTAATGAAAAACTGTTTTTT. It codes for CAWSDVPGQGSFPNEKLFF.

The chain uses TRBV28 and TRBJ2-3; 8 nucleotides align to TRBD2. This CDR3 contains 15 residues. J was trimmed by 0 bases and V by 4 bases; bases with no gene match: 3. Germline CDR1 is MDHEN and CDR2 is SYDVKM. The CDR3 region has the DNA TGTGCCAGCAGTTGGGGACTAGAGAGCACAGATACGCAGTATTTT. This sequence encodes CASSWGLESTDTQYF.

The chain uses TRBV11-2 and TRBJ2-5; 9 positions match TRBD2. The junction had 12 bases not matched to a gene; V was cut back by 0 bases and J by 4 bases. Germline V lookup: CDR1 SGHAT, CDR2 FQNNGV. The CDR3 runs to 18 residues. CDR3 bases: TGTGCCAGCAGCTTAGATCGTCGGGCGGGAGGGCCTGGAGAGACCCAGTACTTC. This encodes CASSLDRRAGGPGETQYF.

The chain is built from TRBV29-1 and TRBJ2-1, with a weak D call TRBD1 (5 bases). The V and J ends lost 4 bases and 8 bases respectively, with 18 bases between them. Per the germline V gene, CDR1 is SQVTM and CDR2 is ANQGSEA. This CDR3 region has 14 residues. This CDR3 reads CSVVGQDARDEQFF. CDR3 in DNA: TGCAGCGTTGTAGGTCAGGACGCCAGGGATGAGCAGTTCTTC.

This clone was detected only a few times. The CDR3 is CSVLTLAGTEAFF. Written as DNA, the CDR3 is TGCAGCGTCCTGACCCTTGCCGGGACTGAAGCTTTCTTT. The chain carries TRBV29-1 and TRBJ1-1; no firm D call. Between the trimmed V and J ends, which lost 6 bases and 5 bases, there was a span of 16 bases. There are 13 residues in the CDR3. From germline, CDR1 is SQVTM and CDR2 ANQGSEA.

This clone was recorded a few times. The rearrangement uses TRBV2 and TRBJ1-1, with D perhaps TRBD1 (6 bases). The ends were cut back, 5 bases at V and 2 bases at J, with 9 bases in the middle. This CDR3 has 13 residues. Germline V gene lookup returns CDR1 SNHLY and CDR2 FYNNEI. The CDR3 loop reads CASSSRGNTEAFF. CDR3 DNA: TGTGCCAGCAGTTCCAGGGGCAACACTGAAGCTTTCTTT.

The chain links TRBV23-1 to TRBJ2-7, with 7 bases identical to TRBD1. TRBV23-1 falls under the ORF class, with uncertain function. This CDR3 comprises 16 residues. J gave up 2 bases and V 0 bases, and 7 bases lay outside the gene matches. The CDR3 spells CASSQSLGQAAYEQYF. Here the CDR3 DNA reads TGCGCCAGCAGTCAATCACTAGGACAGGCGGCCTACGAGCAGTACTTC.

The genes are TRBV7-8 and TRBJ2-7; D possibly corresponds to TRBD1 (6 bases). The germline CDR1 and CDR2 sequences are SGHVS and FQNEAQ. The CDR3 sequence is 15 residues long. V lost 2 bases to trimming and J lost 7 bases, with 18 bases between them. CDR3 nucleotide sequence: TGTGCCAGCAGCTTATCAGACCTTACAGGGTTAGAGCAGTACTTC. Translated, it gives CASSLSDLTGLEQYF.

The chain recombines TRBV7-6 with TRBJ2-3, with D tentatively TRBD2 (5 bases). V lost 7 bases to trimming and J lost 2 bases, with 10 bases between them. The CDR3 runs to 13 residues. Germline CDR1 reads SGHVS; CDR2 reads FNYEAQ. CDR3 residues: CASTGVNTDTQYF. The CDR3 region has the DNA TGTGCCAGCACCGGGGTGAACACAGATACGCAGTATTTT.

About this clone itself: This same CDR3 is encoded by further DNA sequences in the sample. The V gene is TRBV4-2, the J gene TRBJ2-7; 12 nucleotides match TRBD2. Germline CDR1 is LGHNA and CDR2 is YNFKEQ. V shed 3 bases, J shed 2 bases, and the junction held 2 bases outside the gene matches. CDR3 length: 15 amino acids. DNA of the CDR3: TGTGCCAGCAGCCACCTAGCGGGAGGGACCTACGAGCAGTACTTC. Protein sequence: CASSHLAGGTYEQYF.

The V call is TRBV5-6, the J call TRBJ2-1; 8 bases fit TRBD2. With V trimmed by 6 bases and J by 6 bases, 11 bases remained unmatched. In germline, CDR1 is SGHDT, CDR2 YYEEEE. The CDR3 sequence is 15 residues long. CDR3 in DNA: TGTGCCAGCACCAACCCCCCCGGGACTAGCAATGAGCAGTTCTTC. As protein: CASTNPPGTSNEQFF.

The chain couples TRBV29-1 to TRBJ2-3, with 8 bases fitting TRBD1. CDR3 length: 12 amino acids. Germline V gene sequence: CDR1 SQVTM, CDR2 ANQGSEA. With 7 bases clipped from V and 1 base from J, the junction kept 1 base outside the gene matches. The CDR3 coding sequence is TGCAGCGCGGACAGGGGCACAGATACGCAGTATTTT. Translated, it gives CSADRGTDTQYF.

This sequence joins TRBV29-1 and TRBJ1-2; weak D call: TRBD1 (6 bases). This CDR3 region has 11 residues. Looked up from germline, CDR1 is SQVTM and CDR2 is ANQGSEA. Trimming removed 7 bases at V and 8 bases at J, with 14 bases between. The CDR3 nucleotides are TGCAGCGGCAAACAGGGTCACGGCTACACCTTC. It yields the protein CSGKQGHGYTF.

The J gene is TRBJ1-4, the V gene TRBV24-1; D unclear. The V end lost 3 bases, the J end lost 5 bases, and 6 bases lay between the germline ends. The CDR3 spans 13 residues. CDR1 is KGHDR, CDR2 SFDVKD, per germline. CDR3 loop: CATSDPGNEKLFF. DNA of the CDR3: TGTGCCACCAGTGATCCCGGGAATGAAAAACTGTTTTTT.

Notes on this clone: This sample includes further DNA sequences coding for the same CDR3. The chain has TRBV6-5 and TRBJ2-6; D perhaps matches TRBD1 (6 bases). CDR3 length equals 16 residues. V was trimmed by 0 bases and J by 0 bases, leaving 6 bases between them. Germline values: CDR1 MNHEY, CDR2 SVGAGI. The CDR3 DNA is TGTGCCAGCAGTTACTCAGGGGGCTCTGGGGCCAACGTCCTGACTTTC. This gives the protein CASSYSGGSGANVLTF.

This clone was detected a few times. The chain carries TRBV27 and TRBJ1-3; TRBD1 matches at 7 bases. The ends lost 3 bases at V and 2 bases at J; junction bases unmatched: 7. Per the germline V gene, CDR1 is MNHEY and CDR2 is SMNVEV (reference sequence). The CDR3 runs to 16 residues. The CDR3 DNA is TGTGCCAGCAGTTTCGGATTGACAGGGACTGGAAACACCATATATTTT. Its protein product is CASSFGLTGTGNTIYF.

This sequence joins TRBV5-4 and TRBJ2-5, with 13 bases lining up with TRBD2. The CDR3 has 16 residues. Trimming took 4 bases from V and 5 from J; bases not matched to a gene: 8. The germline V gene encodes CDR1 SGHNT and CDR2 YYREEE (reference sequence). In DNA form, the CDR3 reads TGTGCCAGCAGCCCCAGACTAGCGGGAGGCGAGGAGACCCAGTACTTC. This translates into CASSPRLAGGEETQYF.

The chain recombines TRBV28 with TRBJ1-6; 8 nucleotides agree with TRBD1. The V and J ends lost 5 bases and 9 bases, in that order; junction bases with no gene match: 18. The CDR3 has 18 amino acids. Looked up from germline, CDR1 is MDHEN and CDR2 is SYDVKM. The CDR3 reads CASSRTGSKTSRRSPLHF. The CDR3 DNA reads TGTGCCAGCAGTCGGACAGGGAGTAAAACGAGCCGACGTTCACCCCTCCACTTT.

The CDR3 protein is CASTHPGLAGVYEQFF. Here the CDR3 DNA reads TGTGCCAGCACCCACCCGGGACTAGCGGGAGTGTATGAGCAGTTCTTC. The V and J genes are TRBV2 and TRBJ2-1, with 14 bases lining up with TRBD2. V dropped 7 bases and J dropped 8; count of bases not matched to a gene: 10. Germline V CDR1 and CDR2: SNHLY, FYNNEI. The CDR3 runs to 16 residues.

This clone was observed a handful of times. CDR3 DNA: TGTGCCAGCAGCCCCCCGGGGACAGGGGGCCACAATGAGCAGTTCTTC. This codes for CASSPPGTGGHNEQFF. The J gene is TRBJ2-1, the V gene TRBV14; 12 nucleotides agree with TRBD1. V gave up 4 bases and J gave up 5 bases; unmatched junction bases: 6. Germline V gives CDR1 SGHDN, CDR2 FVKESK. The CDR3 length is 16 residues.

The chain links TRBV7-9 to TRBJ2-1; 8 positions match TRBD1. V was clipped by 4 bases and J by 1 base; unmatched bases: 6. The germline V gene encodes CDR1 SEHNR and CDR2 FQNEAQ (reference sequence). This CDR3 comprises 16 residues. The CDR3 DNA is TGTGCCAGCAGCTCCTCAGGGGGCCATTCCTACAATGAGCAGTTCTTC. Encoded protein: CASSSSGGHSYNEQFF.

The rearrangement links TRBV19 to TRBJ1-5; D not certain. This CDR3 region has 15 residues. Germline-derived CDR1 and CDR2 are LNHDA and SQIVND (reference sequence). Trimming shortened V by 5 bases and J by 6 bases, and 17 bases separated the two germline ends. The CDR3 DNA follows: TGTGCCAGTAGTTCTACCGGGTCCCGAGTTCAGCCCCAGCATTTT. This translates into CASSSTGSRVQPQHF.

This clone was counted a single time. The V call is TRBV9, the J call TRBJ1-3, with TRBD1 matching 7 bases. V was clipped by 3 bases and J by 4 bases; unmatched bases: 4. This CDR3 comprises 14 residues. Germline CDR1 reads SGDLS; CDR2 reads YYNGEE. CDR3 nucleotide sequence: TGTGCCAGCAGCGGCAGGGGGGCCGGAAACACCATATATTTT. This encodes CASSGRGAGNTIYF.

This clone showed up just once. The J gene is TRBJ2-6, the V gene TRBV6-5; no reliable D call. This CDR3 is 14 amino acids long. CDR1 MNHEY and CDR2 SVGAGI come from the germline V gene. Deletions cut 7 bases from V and 0 bases from J, with 7 bases between. CDR3 loop: CASTSVSGANVLTF. The CDR3 DNA is TGTGCCAGCACTTCGGTCTCTGGGGCCAACGTCCTGACTTTC.

CDR3 protein: CASTNRDLPREQFF. CDR3 nucleotides: TGTGCCAGCACGAACCGGGACTTACCGCGTGAGCAGTTCTTC. V gene TRBV6-5 combines with J gene TRBJ2-1; perhaps TRBD2 as D (6 bases). This CDR3 comprises 14 residues. The V gene lost 7 bases and the J gene lost 9 bases, with 19 bases spanning the gap. Germline lookup yields CDR1 MNHEY and CDR2 SVGAGI.